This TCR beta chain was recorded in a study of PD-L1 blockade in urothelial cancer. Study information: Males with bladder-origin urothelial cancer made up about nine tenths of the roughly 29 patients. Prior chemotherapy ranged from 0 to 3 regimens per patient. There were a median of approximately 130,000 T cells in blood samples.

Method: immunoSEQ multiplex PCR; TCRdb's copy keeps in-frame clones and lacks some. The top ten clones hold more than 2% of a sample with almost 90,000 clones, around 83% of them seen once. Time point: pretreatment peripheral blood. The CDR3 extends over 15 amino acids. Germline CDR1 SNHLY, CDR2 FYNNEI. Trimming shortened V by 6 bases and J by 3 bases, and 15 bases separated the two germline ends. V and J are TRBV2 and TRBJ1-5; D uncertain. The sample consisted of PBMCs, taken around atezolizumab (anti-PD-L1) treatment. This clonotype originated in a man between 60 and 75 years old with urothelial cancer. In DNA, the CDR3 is TGTGCCAGCAGAAGGAGTTTCGGGGACAATCAGCCCCAGCATTTT. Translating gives CASRRSFGDNQPQHF.